This T cell receptor (beta chain) was observed in a study of regulatory T cells in long-lasting Graves disease (dated by TCRdb to the early 2020s). With regard to the full study: Antithyroid drugs had been taken for less than 3 months by newly diagnosed Graves' disease patients. Persistent Graves' disease patients were compared with newly diagnosed Graves' disease patients by peripheral blood TCR sequencing and RNA sequencing. The study took place in China and was registered as a clinical trial. A total of roughly 35 samples underwent TCR sequencing: 13 from persistent and 20 from newly diagnosed Graves' disease patients.

This clonotype was counted only a few times. Its antigen specificity is not known. The sample holds no much larger clone one base away, and base qualities are not on file. Read against the paper, the sample's time point label means: newly diagnosed GD, antithyroid drugs for less than 3 months. For both TCR sequencing and RNA sequencing, RNA was extracted from PBMCs in TRIzol. The diagnosis of Graves' disease was made according to American Thyroid Association guidelines. Patients for the study were recruited at an endocrinology department in Xi'an, China. From each patient, around 9 milliliters of peripheral blood was collected into an EDTA anticoagulant tube. Ficoll Paque Plus density gradient separation was used to isolate PBMCs, and no further T cell sorting was performed. An Agilent 2100 Bioanalyzer and agarose gel were used to assess RNA quality, and a NanoDrop 2000 was used to measure RNA concentration.

From the cysteine up to the phenylalanine, the CDR3 has a length of 13 residues. Just CDR3 DNA is preserved here, 39 bases in frame from base 1. Ends trimmed: V by 5 bases, J by 6 bases; bases unmatched to a gene: 6. Reading the germline V gene gives CDR1 SGHTA and CDR2 FQGNSA. Beyond this particular receptor, the publication reports: The study examined only peripheral blood because the primary lesion, thyroid tissue, could not be accessed. TRBV28, TRBJ1-2 and TRBJ2-5 were preferentially used in persistent disease, while TRBV20-1 and TRBJ2-1 were favored in newly diagnosed disease. The authors noted that the small sample size was a limitation that may lower accuracy. Compared with newly diagnosed patients, persistent Graves' disease patients had lower TCR Shannon entropy and fewer highly expanded clones, which suggests clonal expansion. Sequencing and analysis were restricted to the TCR beta chain. A larger number of public clonotypes was shared among persistent patients (around 2,700) than among newly diagnosed patients (about 990).

Receptor libraries were prepared by multiplex PCR. This sample was sequenced with an Illumina HiSeq 4000. CDR3 regions were amplified by Arm-PCR with iRepertoire HTBI primers to construct TCR beta libraries. PCR products were gel purified before sequencing. As for how the authors treated the data: Gene usage analysis of CDR3 amino acid clonotypes used the 50 to 70 TRBV and fewer than 15 TRBJ segments found across samples. COPE and FqMerger were used to merge filtered high-quality paired reads into contigs. Contigs were aligned with BLAST to IMGT TRBV, TRBD and TRBJ reference genes, and CDR3 was defined per IMGT. Highly expanded clones were defined as clonotypes with a frequency above 0.1%. Shannon entropy was used to measure repertoire diversity, and the Gini coefficient was used to measure V-J evenness. Public clonotypes were defined as clonotypes shared by more than one individual. Through fastp at Q25 and MiXCR, TCRdb rebuilt clones from the public reads, retaining in-frame beta chains. Merged by CDR3 protein, the rows form single entries marked with the most common genes and DNA. TCRdb assigned the V and J calls; the authors' analysis was not used. Present in this sample are 240,000 or so distinct CDR3 sequences, 20% to 25% of which were seen just once. The ten biggest clones cover more than 11% of the sample.

The V and J segments used are TRBV7-2 and TRBJ1-1; TRBD1 agrees with 7 junctional bases. The source is a female donor with Graves disease. The sample consisted of peripheral blood mononuclear cells (PBMCs), taken at new diagnosis, from a patient treated with antithyroid drugs. The CDR3 sequence is CASSVGGFAEAFF. The nucleotides read TGTGCCAGCAGCGTAGGGGGCTTCGCTGAAGCTTTCTTT.